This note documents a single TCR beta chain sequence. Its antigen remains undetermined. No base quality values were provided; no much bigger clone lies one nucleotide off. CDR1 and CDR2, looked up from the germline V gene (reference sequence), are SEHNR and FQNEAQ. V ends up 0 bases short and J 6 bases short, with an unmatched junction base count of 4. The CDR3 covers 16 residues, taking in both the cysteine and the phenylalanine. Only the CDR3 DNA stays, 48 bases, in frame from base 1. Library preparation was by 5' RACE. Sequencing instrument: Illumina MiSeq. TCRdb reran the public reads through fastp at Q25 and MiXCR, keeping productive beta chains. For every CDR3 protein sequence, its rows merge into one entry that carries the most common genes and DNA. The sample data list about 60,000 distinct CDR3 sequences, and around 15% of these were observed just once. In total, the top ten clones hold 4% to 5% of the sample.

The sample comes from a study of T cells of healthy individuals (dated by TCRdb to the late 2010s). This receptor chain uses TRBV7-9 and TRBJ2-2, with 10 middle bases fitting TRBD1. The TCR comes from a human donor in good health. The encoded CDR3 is CASSLAGTGVPGELFF. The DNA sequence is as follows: TGTGCCAGCAGCTTAGCCGGGACAGGGGTTCCCGGGGAGCTGTTTTTT.